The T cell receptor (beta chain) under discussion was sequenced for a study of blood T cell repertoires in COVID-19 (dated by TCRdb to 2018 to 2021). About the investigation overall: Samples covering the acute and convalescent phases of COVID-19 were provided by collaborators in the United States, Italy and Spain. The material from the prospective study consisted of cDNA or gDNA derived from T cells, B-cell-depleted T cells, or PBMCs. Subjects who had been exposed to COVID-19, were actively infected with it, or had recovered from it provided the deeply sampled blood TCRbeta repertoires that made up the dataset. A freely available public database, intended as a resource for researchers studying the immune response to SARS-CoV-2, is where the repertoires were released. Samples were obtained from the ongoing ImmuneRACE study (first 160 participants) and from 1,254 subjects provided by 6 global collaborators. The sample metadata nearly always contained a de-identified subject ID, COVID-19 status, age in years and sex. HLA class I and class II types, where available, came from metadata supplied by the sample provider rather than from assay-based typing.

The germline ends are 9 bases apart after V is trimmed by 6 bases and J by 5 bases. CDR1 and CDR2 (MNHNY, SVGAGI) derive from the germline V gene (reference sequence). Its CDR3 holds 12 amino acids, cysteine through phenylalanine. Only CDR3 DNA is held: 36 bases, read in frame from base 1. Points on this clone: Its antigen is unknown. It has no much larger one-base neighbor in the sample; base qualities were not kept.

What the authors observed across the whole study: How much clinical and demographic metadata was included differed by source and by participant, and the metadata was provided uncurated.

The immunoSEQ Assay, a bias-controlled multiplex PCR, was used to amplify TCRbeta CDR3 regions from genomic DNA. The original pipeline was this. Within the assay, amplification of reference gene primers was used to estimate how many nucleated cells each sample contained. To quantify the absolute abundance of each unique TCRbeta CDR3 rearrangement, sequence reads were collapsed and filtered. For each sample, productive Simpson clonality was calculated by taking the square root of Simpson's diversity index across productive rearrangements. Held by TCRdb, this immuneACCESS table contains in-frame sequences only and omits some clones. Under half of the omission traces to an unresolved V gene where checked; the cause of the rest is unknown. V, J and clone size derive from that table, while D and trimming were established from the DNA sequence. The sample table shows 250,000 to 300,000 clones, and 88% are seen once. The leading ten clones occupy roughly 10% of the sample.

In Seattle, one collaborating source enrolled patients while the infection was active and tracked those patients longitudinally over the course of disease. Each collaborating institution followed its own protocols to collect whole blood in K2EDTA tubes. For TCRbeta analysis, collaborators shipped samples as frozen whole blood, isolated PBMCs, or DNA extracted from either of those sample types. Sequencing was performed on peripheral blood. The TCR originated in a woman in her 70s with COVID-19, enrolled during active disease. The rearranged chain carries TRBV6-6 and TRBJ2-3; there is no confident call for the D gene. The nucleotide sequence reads TGTGCCAGCAGCCCCTCGGGAGATACGCAGTATTTT. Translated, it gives CASSPSGDTQYF.